The 7 T cell receptor beta chains reported below all come from one sample, sequenced in a study of cytomegalovirus exposure and HLA in healthy donors. PCR employed 60 Vbeta and 13 Jbeta primers. Assay: immunoSEQ multiplex PCR; the TCRdb copy retains only in-frame clones and omits some. The sample lists 100,000 to 150,000 clones; 83% were seen once. The sequenced material came from PBMCs. The receptor source for this set is a woman between 35 and 50 years old in good health and CMV-seropositive.

The chain carries TRBV7-8 and TRBJ2-7, with D perhaps matching TRBD2 (6 bases). With 7 bases removed from V and 2 bases from J, the gap between germline ends came to 30 bases. This CDR3 spans 19 amino acids. Germline V gene sequence: CDR1 SGHVS, CDR2 FQNEAQ. For the CDR3, the DNA is TGTGCCAGCATCCTGCGGTTCGACCGGGACTCCGAATCCCCCTACGAGCAGTACTTC. It codes for CASILRFDRDSESPYEQYF.

V usage is TRBV9 and J usage is TRBJ1-1; D is unresolved. The CDR3 covers 14 residues. V lost 1 base to trimming and J lost 0 bases, with 7 bases between them. From germline, CDR1 is SGDLS and CDR2 YYNGEE. The DNA of the CDR3 is TGTGCCAGCAGCGTATCAAAGCTGAACACTGAAGCTTTCTTT. It yields the protein CASSVSKLNTEAFF.

The chain links TRBV7-6 to TRBJ2-4; 9 bases fit TRBD1. The germline CDR1 and CDR2 sequences are SGHVS and FNYEAQ. The CDR3 spans 18 residues. After removal of 5 bases from V and 0 bases from J, the junction contained 11 bases not matched to a gene. CDR3 residues: CASSRAKGTGIAKNIQYF. Here the CDR3 DNA reads TGTGCCAGCAGCCGAGCGAAGGGGACAGGGATAGCCAAAAACATTCAGTACTTC.

The chain couples TRBV7-2 to TRBJ2-1, with 13 bases lining up with TRBD2. The CDR3 loop spans 18 amino acids. From germline, CDR1 is SGHTA and CDR2 FQGNSA. J lost 3 bases, V lost 5 bases, and 10 bases had no gene match. Written as DNA, the CDR3 is TGTGCCAGCAGCAAGAGGACTAGCGGGAGTCAGGACTACAATGAGCAGTTCTTC. The encoded protein is CASSKRTSGSQDYNEQFF.

On this clone itself: The junction departs from the called germline gene at one end, perhaps through a read error. CDR3 in DNA: TGTGCCAGCAGCTTAGAACCCACTGAAGCTCTCTTT. It translates to CASSLEPTEALF. The V gene is TRBV7-8, the J gene TRBJ1-1, with D uncertain. Germline CDR1 is SGHVS and CDR2 is FQNEAQ. CDR3 length: 12 residues.

The chain employs TRBV13 and TRBJ2-3; TRBD2 aligns across 11 bases. The CDR3 is 16 residues long. Unmatched junction bases numbered 3, after V lost 2 bases and J lost 2 bases. CDR1 is PRHDT and CDR2 is FYEKMQ in the germline V gene (reference sequence). CDR3 sequence reads: CASSLRLAGFTDTQYF. The CDR3 DNA reads TGTGCCAGCAGCTTAAGACTAGCGGGGTTCACAGATACGCAGTATTTT.

CDR3 amino acids: CASSLGRNRYNEQFF. In DNA, the CDR3 is TGTGCCAGCAGCTTAGGGCGGAATCGATACAATGAGCAGTTCTTC. This rearrangement joins TRBV7-2 to TRBJ2-1, with D uncertain. CDR3 length: 15 amino acids. The germline V gene encodes CDR1 SGHTA and CDR2 FQGNSA. Between the trimmed V and J ends, which lost 1 base and 4 bases, there was a span of 11 bases.